This TCR beta chain comes out of a study of shared clonotypes between healthy human individuals. Study overall: Used for every donor were three CD4 naive, three CD4 memory, two CD8 naive and one CD8 memory plate.

Naive-designated CD8 cells lacked CD45RO, were positively enriched for CCR7, and omitted terminally differentiated effector memory CD45RA+ cells. This clone was seen only a few times. Profiling relied on immunoSEQ multiplex PCR, and the TCRdb table lists in-frame clones only, not all of them. The table has under 850,000 clones, almost 95% seen once. V was shortened by 4 bases and J by 1 base, with 10 bases between the two germline ends. Germline V gene data show CDR1 as PRHDT and CDR2 as FYEKMQ (reference sequence). The CDR3 contains 14 residues. This TCR came from a man aged 25 to 40 in good health. Source material: naive CD8+ T cells sorted from blood. The genes are TRBV13 and TRBJ1-1; the D is unclear. The CDR3 spells CASSSRPSNTEAFF. The CDR3, as DNA: TGTGCCAGCAGCTCCCGGCCATCGAACACTGAAGCTTTCTTT.